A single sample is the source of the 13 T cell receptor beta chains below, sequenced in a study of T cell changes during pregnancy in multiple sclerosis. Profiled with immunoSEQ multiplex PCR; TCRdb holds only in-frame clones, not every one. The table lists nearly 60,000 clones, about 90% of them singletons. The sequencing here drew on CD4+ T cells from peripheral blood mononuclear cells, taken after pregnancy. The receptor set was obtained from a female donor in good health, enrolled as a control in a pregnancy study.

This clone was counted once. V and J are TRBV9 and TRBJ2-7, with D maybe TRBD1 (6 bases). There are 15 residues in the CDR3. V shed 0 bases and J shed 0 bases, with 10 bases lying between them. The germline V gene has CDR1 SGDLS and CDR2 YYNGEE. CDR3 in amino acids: CASSVGQGTSYEQYF. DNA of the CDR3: TGTGCCAGCAGCGTAGGGCAGGGGACCTCCTACGAGCAGTACTTC.

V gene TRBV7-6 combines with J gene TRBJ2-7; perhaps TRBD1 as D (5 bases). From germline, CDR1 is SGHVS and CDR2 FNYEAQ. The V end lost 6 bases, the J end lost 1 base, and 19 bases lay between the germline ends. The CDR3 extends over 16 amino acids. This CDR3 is CASRPFRQSLSYEQYF. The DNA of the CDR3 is TGTGCCAGCAGGCCTTTTAGACAGAGCCTTTCCTACGAGCAGTACTTC.

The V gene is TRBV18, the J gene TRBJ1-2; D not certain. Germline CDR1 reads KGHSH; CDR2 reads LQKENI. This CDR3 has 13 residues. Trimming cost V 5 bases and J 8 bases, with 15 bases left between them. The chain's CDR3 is CASSNELTSGYTF. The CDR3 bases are TGTGCCAGCTCAAACGAGCTTACCTCGGGCTACACCTTC.

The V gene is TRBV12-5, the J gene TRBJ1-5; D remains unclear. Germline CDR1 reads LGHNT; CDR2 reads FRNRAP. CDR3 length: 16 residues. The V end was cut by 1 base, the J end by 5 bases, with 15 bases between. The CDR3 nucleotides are TGTGCTAGTGGTTTGGCTCCCATTCAGAGGGATCAGCCCCAGCATTTT. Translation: CASGLAPIQRDQPQHF.

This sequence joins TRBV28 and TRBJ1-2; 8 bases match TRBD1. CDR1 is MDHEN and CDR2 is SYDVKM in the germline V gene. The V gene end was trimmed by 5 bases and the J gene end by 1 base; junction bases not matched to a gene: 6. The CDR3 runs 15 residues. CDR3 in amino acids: CASSARQGYNYGYTF. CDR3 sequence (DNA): TGTGCCAGCAGTGCAAGACAGGGGTATAACTATGGCTACACCTTC.

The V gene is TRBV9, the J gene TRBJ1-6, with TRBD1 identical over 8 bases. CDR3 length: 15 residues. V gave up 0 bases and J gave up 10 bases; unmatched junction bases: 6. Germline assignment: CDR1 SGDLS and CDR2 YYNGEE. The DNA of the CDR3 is TGTGCCAGCAGCGTAGCTGAACAGGGGGTATCACCCCTCCACTTT. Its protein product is CASSVAEQGVSPLHF.

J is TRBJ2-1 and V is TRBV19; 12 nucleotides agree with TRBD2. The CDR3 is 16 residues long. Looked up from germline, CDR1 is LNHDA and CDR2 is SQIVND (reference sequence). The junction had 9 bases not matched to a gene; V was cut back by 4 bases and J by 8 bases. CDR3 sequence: CASSRSRTSGADEQFF. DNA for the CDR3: TGTGCCAGTAGTAGAAGCCGGACTAGCGGGGCCGATGAGCAGTTCTTC.

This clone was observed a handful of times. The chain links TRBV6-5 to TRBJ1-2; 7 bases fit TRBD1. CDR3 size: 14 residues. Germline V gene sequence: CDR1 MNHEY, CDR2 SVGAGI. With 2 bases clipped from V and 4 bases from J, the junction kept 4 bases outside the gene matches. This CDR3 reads CASSYDRVGYGYTF. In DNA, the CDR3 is TGTGCCAGCAGTTACGACAGGGTGGGCTATGGCTACACCTTC.

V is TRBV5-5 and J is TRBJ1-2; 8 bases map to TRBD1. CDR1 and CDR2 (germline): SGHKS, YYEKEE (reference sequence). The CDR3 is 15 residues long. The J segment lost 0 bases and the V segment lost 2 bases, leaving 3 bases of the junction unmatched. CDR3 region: CASSFGQGPNYGYTF. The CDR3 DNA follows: TGTGCCAGCAGCTTCGGACAGGGCCCTAACTATGGCTACACCTTC.

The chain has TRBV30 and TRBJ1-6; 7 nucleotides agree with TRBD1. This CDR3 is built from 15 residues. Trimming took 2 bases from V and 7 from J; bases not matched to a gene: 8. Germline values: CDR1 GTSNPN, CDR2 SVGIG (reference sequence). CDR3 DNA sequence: TGTGCCTGGAGTCAAAGCAGGGGGTTCAATTCACCCCTCCACTTT. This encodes CAWSQSRGFNSPLHF.

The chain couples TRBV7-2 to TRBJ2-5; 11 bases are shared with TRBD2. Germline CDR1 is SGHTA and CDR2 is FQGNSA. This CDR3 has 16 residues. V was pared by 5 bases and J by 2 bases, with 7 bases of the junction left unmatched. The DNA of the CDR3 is TGTGCCAGCAGCGCTGGGACTAGCGGCGGTCAAGAGACCCAGTACTTC. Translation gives CASSAGTSGGQETQYF.

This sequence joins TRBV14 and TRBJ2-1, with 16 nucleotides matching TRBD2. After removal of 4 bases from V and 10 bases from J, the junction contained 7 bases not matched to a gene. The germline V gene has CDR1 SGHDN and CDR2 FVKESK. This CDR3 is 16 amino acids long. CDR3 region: CASSPGLAGGPEEQFF. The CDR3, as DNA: TGTGCCAGCAGCCCGGGACTAGCGGGGGGGCCAGAGGAGCAGTTCTTC.

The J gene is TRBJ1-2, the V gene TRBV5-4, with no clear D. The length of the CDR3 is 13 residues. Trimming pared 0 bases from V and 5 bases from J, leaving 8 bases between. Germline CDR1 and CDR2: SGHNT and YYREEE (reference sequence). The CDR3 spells CASSLGQEYGYTF. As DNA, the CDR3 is TGTGCCAGCAGCTTGGGCCAGGAATATGGCTACACCTTC.